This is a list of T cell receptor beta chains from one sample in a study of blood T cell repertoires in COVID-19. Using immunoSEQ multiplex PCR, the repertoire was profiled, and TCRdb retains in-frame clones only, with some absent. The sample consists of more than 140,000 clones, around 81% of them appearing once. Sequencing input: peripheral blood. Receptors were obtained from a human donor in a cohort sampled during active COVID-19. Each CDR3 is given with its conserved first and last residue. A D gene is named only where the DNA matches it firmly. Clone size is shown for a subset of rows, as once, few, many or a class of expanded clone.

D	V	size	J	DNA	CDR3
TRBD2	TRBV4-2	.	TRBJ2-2	TGTGCCAGCAGCCAACAGGGCGGGACTAGCGGGCTTAGAAATGAGGAGCTGTTTTTT	CASSQQGGTSGLRNEELFF
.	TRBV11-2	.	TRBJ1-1	TGTGCCAGCAGCTACAGGGACAAGAACACTGAAGCTTTCTTT	CASSYRDKNTEAFF
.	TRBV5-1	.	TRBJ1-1	TGCGCCAGCAGCCCGGGGGACGTTCGGGGGAACACTGAAGCTTTCTTT	CASSPGDVRGNTEAFF
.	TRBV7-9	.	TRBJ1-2	TGTGCCAGCAGCGCGGGATATGGCTACACCTTC	CASSAGYGYTF
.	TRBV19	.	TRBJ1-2	TGTGCCAGTAGTATAGATCGAGACAATAGCTATGGCTACACCTTC	CASSIDRDNSYGYTF
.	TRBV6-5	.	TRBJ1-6	TGTGCCAGCAGTTACTCTGACAGCTCCTATAATTCACCCCTCCACTTT	CASSYSDSSYNSPLHF
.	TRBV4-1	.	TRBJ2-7	TGCGCCAGCAGCCATAAGAGGACAGAGAACTCCTACGAGCAGTACTTC	CASSHKRTENSYEQYF
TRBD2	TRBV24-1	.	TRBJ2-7	TGTGCCACCAGTGATTTGCCGGGACTAGCGGGGGCCTACGAGCAGTACTTC	CATSDLPGLAGAYEQYF
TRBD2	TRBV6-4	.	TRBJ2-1	TGTGCCAGCAGTCTAGTAGCGGGAGGGGGTGCCAATGAGCAGTTCTTC	CASSLVAGGGANEQFF
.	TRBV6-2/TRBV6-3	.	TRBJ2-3	TGTGCCAGCAGTTACACTAGTTGGACGCAGTATTTT	CASSYTSWTQYF
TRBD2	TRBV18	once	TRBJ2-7	TGTGCCAGCTCACTTTCCGGGACTAGTAGCGAGCAGTACTTC	CASSLSGTSSEQYF
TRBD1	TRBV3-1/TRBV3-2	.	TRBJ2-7	TGTGCCAGCAGCCAAGGGACAGGGCTGTACGAGCAGTACTTC	CASSQGTGLYEQYF
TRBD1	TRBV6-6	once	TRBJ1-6	TGTGCCAGCAGACGACAGGGGCGCGGAAATTCACCCCTCCACTTT	CASRRQGRGNSPLHF
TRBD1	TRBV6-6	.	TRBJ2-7	TGTGCCAGCACCCCAGGCGGGGACAGGGCTTACGAGCAGTACTTC	CASTPGGDRAYEQYF
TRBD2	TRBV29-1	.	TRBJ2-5	TGCAGCACCGGGACTAGCGGGGGAGAGACCCAGTACTTC	CSTGTSGGETQYF
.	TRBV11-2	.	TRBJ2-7	TGTGCCAGCAGCCACGGGCCCGGGGTCGAGCAGTACTTC	CASSHGPGVEQYF
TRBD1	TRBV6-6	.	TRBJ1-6	TGTGCCAGCACCGTCGGACAGGGGGCTCGGAATTCACCCCTCCACTTT	CASTVGQGARNSPLHF
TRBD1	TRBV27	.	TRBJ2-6	TGTGCCAGCACTAGGACAGGGGCTGGGGCCAACGTCCTGACTTTC	CASTRTGAGANVLTF
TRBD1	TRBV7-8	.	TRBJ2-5	TGTGCCAGCAGCCCGCGACCGGACAGGGCCCAAGAGACCCAGTACTTC	CASSPRPDRAQETQYF
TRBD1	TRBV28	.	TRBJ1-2	TGTGCCAGCAGGGCACAGGGGGCGGGAGGCTACACCTTC	CASRAQGAGGYTF
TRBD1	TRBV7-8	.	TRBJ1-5	TGTGCCAGCAGCTCTAAATTCGACTCAGGGGGTCCCATTAGCAATCAGCCCCAGCATTTT	CASSSKFDSGGPISNQPQHF
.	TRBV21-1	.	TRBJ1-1	TGTGCCAGCAAGGGCGCCGCCGGGGGCACTGAAGCTTTCTTT	CASKGAAGGTEAFF
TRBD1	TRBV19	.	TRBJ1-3	TGTGCCAGTAGGAACACAGGGGCTGGAAACACCATATATTTT	CASRNTGAGNTIYF
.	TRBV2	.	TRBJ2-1	TGTGCCAGCACTGACGGGGGTTGGATAGAGCAGTTCTTC	CASTDGGWIEQFF
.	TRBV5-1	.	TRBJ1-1	TGCGCCAGCAGCTTAGGAGACACTGAAGCTTTCTTT	CASSLGDTEAFF